This T cell receptor beta chain was identified during a study of blood T cell repertoires in COVID-19. Study summary: Samples taken during acute and convalescent COVID-19 were collected in the United States, Italy and Spain. Sources were T cells, B-cell-depleted T cells, or PBMCs; the material itself was cDNA or gDNA.

The table came from immunoSEQ multiplex PCR; TCRdb's copy has only in-frame clones and leaves some out. Of about 250,000 clones detected, roughly 86% appear once; the ten largest clones hold approximately 6%. The CDR3 extends over 15 amino acids. Per germline, CDR1 SNHLY and CDR2 FYNNEI. V lost 4 bases and J 1 base, leaving 13 bases between the germline ends. Followed longitudinally, the Seattle patients had been enrolled during active infection. Input material: peripheral blood. This chain joins TRBV2 and TRBJ1-1, with D possibly being TRBD1 (5 bases). This clonotype originated in a woman aged 80 or over with COVID-19, enrolled during active disease. The CDR3, as DNA: TGTGCCAGCAGTGTATGGGGCAGAACGAACACTGAAGCTTTCTTT. It is translated as CASSVWGRTNTEAFF.